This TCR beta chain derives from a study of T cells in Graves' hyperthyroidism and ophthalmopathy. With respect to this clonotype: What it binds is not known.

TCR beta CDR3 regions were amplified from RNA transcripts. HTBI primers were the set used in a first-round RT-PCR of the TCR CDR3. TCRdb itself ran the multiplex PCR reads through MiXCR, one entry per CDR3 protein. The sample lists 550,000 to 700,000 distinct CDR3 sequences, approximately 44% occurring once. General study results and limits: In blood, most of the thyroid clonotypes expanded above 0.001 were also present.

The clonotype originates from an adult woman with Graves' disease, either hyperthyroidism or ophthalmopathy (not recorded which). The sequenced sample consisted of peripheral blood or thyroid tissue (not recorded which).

This chain's CDR3 is CASSVDSWGWHGYTF. Written as DNA, the CDR3 is TGTGCCAGTAGTGTCGACAGCTGGGGTTGGCATGGCTACACCTTC. V and J are TRBV19 and TRBJ1-2; possibly TRBD1 for D (5 bases). The CDR3 is 15 residues long. Trimming pared 5 bases from V and 6 bases from J, leaving 19 bases between. Germline loops: CDR1 LNHDA, CDR2 SQIVND (reference sequence).